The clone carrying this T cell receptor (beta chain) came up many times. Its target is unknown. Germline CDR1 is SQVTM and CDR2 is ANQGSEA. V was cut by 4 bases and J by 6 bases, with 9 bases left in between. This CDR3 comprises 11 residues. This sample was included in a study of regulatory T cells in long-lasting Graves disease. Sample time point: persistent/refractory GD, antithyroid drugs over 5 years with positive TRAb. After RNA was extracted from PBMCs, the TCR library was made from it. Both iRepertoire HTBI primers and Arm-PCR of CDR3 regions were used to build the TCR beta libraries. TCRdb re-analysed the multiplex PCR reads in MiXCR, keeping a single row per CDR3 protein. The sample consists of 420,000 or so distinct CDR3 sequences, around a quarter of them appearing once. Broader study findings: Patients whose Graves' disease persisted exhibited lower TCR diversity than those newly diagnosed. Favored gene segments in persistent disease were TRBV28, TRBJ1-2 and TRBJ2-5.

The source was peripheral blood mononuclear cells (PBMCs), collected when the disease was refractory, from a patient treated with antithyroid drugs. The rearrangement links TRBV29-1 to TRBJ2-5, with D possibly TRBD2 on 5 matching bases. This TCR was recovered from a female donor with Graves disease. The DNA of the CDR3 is TGCAGCGTTGGACTATTACAGACCCAGTACTTC. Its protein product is CSVGLLQTQYF.